This TCR beta chain was captured in a study of T cells in Graves' hyperthyroidism and ophthalmopathy. Amplification of TCR beta CDR3 regions used RNA as the template. Researchers ran a first-round RT-PCR on the TCR CDR3 using the HTBI primer set. One entry per CDR3 protein results from TCRdb running MiXCR on the multiplex PCR reads. Of approximately 400,000 distinct CDR3 sequences listed, around 14% are singletons. Regarding this clonotype: Mismatch with germline at one junction end may stem from a read error.

Graves' hyperthyroidism was deemed stable absent ophthalmopathy progression within 18 months. Uncontrolled infection, other autoimmune disease, pregnancy or lactation disqualified patients from enrolment. Each diagnosis drew on symptoms, thyroxine, TRAb, thyroid ultrasound and orbital computed tomography findings. What was sequenced was blood. The origin of this receptor is a woman aged 55-69 years with Graves' hyperthyroidism.

The CDR3 loop is CVSSFGVGRRYF. DNA of the CDR3: TGTGTCAGCAGTTTTGGGGTCGGACGAAGATATTTT. The V call is TRBV12-3 or TRBV12-4, the J call TRBJ1-3; the D is unclear. CDR3 length equals 12 residues.